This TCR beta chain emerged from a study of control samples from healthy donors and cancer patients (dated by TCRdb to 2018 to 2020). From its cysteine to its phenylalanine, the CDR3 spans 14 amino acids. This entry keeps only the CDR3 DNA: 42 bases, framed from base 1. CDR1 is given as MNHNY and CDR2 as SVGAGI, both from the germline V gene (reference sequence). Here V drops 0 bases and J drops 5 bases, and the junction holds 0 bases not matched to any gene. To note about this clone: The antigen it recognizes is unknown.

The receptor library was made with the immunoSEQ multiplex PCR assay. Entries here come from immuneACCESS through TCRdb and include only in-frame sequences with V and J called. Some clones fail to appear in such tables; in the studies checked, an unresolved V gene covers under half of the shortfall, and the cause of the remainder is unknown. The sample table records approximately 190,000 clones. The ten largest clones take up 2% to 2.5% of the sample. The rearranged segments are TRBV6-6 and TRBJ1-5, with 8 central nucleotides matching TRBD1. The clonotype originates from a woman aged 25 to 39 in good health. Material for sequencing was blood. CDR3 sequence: CASSYSQGDQPQHF. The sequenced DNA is TGTGCCAGCAGTTACTCACAGGGGGATCAGCCCCAGCATTTT.